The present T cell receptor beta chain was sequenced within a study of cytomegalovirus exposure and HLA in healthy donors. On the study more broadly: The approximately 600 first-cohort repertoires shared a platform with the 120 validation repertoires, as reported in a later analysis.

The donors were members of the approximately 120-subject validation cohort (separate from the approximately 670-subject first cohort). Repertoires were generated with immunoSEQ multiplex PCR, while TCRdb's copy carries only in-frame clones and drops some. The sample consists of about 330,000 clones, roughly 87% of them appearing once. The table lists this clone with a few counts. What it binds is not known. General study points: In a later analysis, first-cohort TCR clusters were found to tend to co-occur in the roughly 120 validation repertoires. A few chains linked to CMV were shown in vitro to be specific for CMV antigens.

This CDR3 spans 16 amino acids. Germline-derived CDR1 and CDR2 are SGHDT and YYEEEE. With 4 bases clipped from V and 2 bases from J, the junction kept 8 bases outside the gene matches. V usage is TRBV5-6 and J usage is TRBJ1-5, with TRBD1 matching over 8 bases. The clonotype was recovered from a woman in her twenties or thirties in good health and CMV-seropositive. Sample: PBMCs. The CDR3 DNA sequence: TGTGCCAGCAGCATACCCAAGGACAGGGGCAATCAGCCCCAGCATTTT. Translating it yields CASSIPKDRGNQPQHF. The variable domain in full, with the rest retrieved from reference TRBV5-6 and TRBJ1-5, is DAGVTQSPTHLIKTRGQQVTLRCSPKSGHDTVSWYQQALGQGPQFIFQYYEEEERQRGNFPDRFSGHQFPNYSSELNVNALLLGDSALYLCASSIPKDRGNQPQHFGDGTRLSIL.